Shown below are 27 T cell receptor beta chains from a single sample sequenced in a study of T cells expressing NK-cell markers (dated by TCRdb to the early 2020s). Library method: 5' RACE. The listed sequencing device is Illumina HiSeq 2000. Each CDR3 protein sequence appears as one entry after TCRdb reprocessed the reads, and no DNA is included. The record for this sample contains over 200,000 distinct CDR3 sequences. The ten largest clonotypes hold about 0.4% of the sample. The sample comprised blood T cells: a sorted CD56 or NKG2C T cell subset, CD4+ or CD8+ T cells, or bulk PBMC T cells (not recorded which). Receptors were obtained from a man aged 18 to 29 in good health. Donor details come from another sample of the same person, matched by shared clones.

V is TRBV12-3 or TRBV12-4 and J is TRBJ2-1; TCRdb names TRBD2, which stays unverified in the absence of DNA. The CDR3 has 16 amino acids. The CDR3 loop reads CASSTRSTAGSNEQFF.

CDR3 residues: CSANAIWGDEETQYF. The rearrangement links TRBV20-1 to TRBJ2-5; TCRdb indicates TRBD2, and absent DNA this call remains unverified. Germline assignment: CDR1 DFQATT and CDR2 SNEGSKA (reference sequence). The CDR3 sequence is 15 residues long.

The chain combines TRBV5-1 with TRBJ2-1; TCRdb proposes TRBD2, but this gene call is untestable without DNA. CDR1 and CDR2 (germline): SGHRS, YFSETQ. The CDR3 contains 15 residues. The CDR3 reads CASSLTSGTYNEQFF.

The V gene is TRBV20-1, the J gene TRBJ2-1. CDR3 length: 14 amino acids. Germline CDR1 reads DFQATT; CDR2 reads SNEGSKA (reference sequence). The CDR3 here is CSARGLTGYHEQFF.

The CDR3 spells CASSQEPDRVGETQYF. The chain carries TRBV3-1 and TRBJ2-5; TCRdb selects TRBD1, and the lack of DNA leaves this call unchecked. Germline V CDR1 and CDR2: LGHDT, YNNKEL (reference sequence). The CDR3 spans 16 residues.

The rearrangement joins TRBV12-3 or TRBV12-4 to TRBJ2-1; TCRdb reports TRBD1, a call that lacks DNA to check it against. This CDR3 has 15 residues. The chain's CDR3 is CASRRTGLPYNEQFF.

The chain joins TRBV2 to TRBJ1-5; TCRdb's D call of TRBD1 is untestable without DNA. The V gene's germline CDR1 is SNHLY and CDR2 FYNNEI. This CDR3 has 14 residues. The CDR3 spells CASSSEGGNQPQHF.

The CDR3 spells CASSLVPARSGANVLTF. The genes are TRBV5-1 and TRBJ2-6. The CDR3 is 17 residues long. Germline-derived CDR1 and CDR2 are SGHRS and YFSETQ.

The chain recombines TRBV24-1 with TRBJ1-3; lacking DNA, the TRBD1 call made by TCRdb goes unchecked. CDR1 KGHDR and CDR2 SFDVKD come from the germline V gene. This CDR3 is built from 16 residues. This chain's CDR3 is CATSDKGQGAGNTIYF.

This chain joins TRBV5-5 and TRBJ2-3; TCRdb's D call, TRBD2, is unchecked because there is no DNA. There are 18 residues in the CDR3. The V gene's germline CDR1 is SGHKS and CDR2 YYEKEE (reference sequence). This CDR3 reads CASSLRLAGGPGTDTQYF.

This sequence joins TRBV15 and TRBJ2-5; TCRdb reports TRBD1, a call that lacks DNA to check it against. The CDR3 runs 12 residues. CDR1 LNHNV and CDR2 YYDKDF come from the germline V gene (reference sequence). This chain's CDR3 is CATGTGQETQYF.

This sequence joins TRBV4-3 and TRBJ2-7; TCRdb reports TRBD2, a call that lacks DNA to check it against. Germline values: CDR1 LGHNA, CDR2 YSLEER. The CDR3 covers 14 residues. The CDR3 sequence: CASSHLGTSGEQYF.

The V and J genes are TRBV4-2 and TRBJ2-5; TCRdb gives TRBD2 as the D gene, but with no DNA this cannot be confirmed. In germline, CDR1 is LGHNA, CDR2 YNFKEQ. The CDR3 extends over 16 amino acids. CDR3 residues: CASSPSLLAAQETQYF.

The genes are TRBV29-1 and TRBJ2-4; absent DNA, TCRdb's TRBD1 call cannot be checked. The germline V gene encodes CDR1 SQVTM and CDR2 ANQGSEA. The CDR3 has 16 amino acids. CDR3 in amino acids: CSVSRDRVLAKNIQYF.

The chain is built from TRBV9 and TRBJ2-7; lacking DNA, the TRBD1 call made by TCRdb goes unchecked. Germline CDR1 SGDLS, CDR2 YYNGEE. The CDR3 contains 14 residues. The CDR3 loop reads CASSVDPSGYEQYF.

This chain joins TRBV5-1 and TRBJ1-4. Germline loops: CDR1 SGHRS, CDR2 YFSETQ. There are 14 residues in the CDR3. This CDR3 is CASSLISHGEKLFF.

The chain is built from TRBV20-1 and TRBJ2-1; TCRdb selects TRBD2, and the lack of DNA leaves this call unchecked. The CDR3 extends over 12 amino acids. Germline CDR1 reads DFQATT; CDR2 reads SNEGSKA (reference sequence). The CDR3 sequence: CSAHATSDEQFF.

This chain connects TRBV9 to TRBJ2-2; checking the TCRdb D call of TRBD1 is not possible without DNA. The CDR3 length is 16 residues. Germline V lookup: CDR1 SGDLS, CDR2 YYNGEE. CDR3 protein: CASSVEGGSHTGELFF.

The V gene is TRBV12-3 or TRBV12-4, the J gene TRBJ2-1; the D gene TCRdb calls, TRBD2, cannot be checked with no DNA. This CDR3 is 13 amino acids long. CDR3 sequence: CASSPRGGVEQFF.

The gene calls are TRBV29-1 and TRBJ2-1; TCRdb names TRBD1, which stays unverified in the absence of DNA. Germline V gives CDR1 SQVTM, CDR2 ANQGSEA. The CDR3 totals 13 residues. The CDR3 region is CSAGGGKYNEQFF.

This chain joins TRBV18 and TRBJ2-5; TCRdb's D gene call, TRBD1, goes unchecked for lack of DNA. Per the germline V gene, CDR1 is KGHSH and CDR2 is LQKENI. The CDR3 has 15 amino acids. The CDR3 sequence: CASSPLPEPGETQYF.

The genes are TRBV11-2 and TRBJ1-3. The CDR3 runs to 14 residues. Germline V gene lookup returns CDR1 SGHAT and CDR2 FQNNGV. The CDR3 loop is CASSPYGSGNTIYF.

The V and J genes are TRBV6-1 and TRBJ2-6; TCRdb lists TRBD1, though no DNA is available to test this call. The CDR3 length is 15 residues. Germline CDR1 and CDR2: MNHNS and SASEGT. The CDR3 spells CASTKGGSGANVLTF.

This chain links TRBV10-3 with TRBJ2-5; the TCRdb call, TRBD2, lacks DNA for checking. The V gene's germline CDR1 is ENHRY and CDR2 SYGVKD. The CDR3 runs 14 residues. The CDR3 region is CATKGLAAKETQYF.

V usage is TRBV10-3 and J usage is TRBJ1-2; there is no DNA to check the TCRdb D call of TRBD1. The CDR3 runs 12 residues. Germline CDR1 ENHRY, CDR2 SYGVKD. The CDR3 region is CATAEQGYGYTF.

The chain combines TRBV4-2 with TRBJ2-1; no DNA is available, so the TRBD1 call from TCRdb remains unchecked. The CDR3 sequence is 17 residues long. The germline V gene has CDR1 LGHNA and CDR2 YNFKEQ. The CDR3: CASSRDGTLAKSNEQFF.

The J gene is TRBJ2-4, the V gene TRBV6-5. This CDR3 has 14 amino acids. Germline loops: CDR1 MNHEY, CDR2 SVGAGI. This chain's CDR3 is CASSYSPLESIQYF.